This entry features one TCR beta chain sequence. These data originate in a study of blood T cell repertoires in COVID-19. The protocol was immunoSEQ multiplex PCR, while the TCRdb copy is restricted to in-frame clones and leaves out a portion. The sample yields 270,000 or so clones, approximately 85% seen once. The V end lost 3 bases, the J end lost 4 bases, and 12 bases lay between the germline ends. Germline V gene sequence: CDR1 MNHNS, CDR2 SASEGT. CDR3 length: 14 amino acids. The origin of this receptor is a human donor in a cohort sampled during active COVID-19. J is TRBJ1-1 and V is TRBV6-1; possibly TRBD1 for D (5 bases). Sequencing input: peripheral blood. The CDR3 loop reads CASSEPGQGTEAFF. The CDR3 region has the DNA TGTGCCAGCAGTGAGCCCGGGCAGGGCACTGAAGCTTTCTTT.